This is a list of T cell receptor beta chains from one sample in a study of cytomegalovirus exposure and HLA in healthy donors. Sequencing was performed with immunoSEQ multiplex PCR; in TCRdb, only in-frame clones are kept and a portion is missing. This sample has 230,000 or so clones; about 90% occur once, and the top ten carry about 1.7%. The sample was PBMCs. These receptors originate from a girl aged 2 to 10 in good health and CMV-seronegative. The CDR3 runs from the conserved cysteine through the conserved F or W. A D gene is named only where the DNA matches it firmly. Some rows mark clone size as missing; the rest say once, few, many or name a class of expanded clone.

clone_size	d_call	v_call	j_call	cdr3_aa	cdr3_nt
-	TRBD2	TRBV9	TRBJ2-1	CASSVPRPSGSIDEQFF	TGTGCCAGCAGCGTACCGCGGCCTAGCGGGAGTATAGATGAGCAGTTCTTC
-	TRBD1	TRBV6-6	TRBJ1-1	CATQTGDLTEAFF	TGTGCCACCCAGACAGGGGATTTGACTGAAGCTTTCTTT
-	TRBD1	TRBV6-4	TRBJ1-5	CASSDWGQAYSNQPQHF	TGTGCCAGCAGTGACTGGGGACAGGCATATAGCAATCAGCCCCAGCATTTT
-	-	TRBV6-1	TRBJ1-4	CATTGRVEKLFF	TGTGCCACCACAGGGAGGGTCGAAAAACTGTTTTTT
-	TRBD1	TRBV18	TRBJ1-2	CASSRGQGFYGYTF	TGTGCCAGCTCACGGGGACAGGGCTTCTATGGCTACACCTTC
few	TRBD1	TRBV6-1	TRBJ1-5	CASSEPGQGNQPQHF	TGTGCCAGCAGTGAACCGGGACAGGGCAATCAGCCCCAGCATTTT
-	-	TRBV14	TRBJ2-1	CASSQTPKMSGPTFYNEQFF	TGTGCCAGCAGCCAGACCCCCAAAATGAGCGGACCGACCTTCTACAATGAGCAGTTCTTC
-	TRBD1	TRBV28	TRBJ1-3	CASRGTGPLLISGNTIYF	TGTGCCAGCAGGGGGACAGGGCCCCTCCTTATCTCTGGAAACACCATATATTTT
-	-	TRBV5-1	TRBJ1-1	CASSSGNTEAFF	TGCGCCAGCAGCTCCGGGAACACTGAAGCTTTCTTT
-	-	TRBV7-4	TRBJ2-7	CASSLVDEGLAAYEQYF	TGTGCCAGCAGCTTAGTTGACGAGGGACTTGCAGCCTACGAGCAGTACTTC
-	-	TRBV7-9	TRBJ2-7	CASSLGNSYEQYF	TGTGCCAGCAGCTTAGGTAATTCCTACGAGCAGTACTTC
-	TRBD1	TRBV4-2	TRBJ1-1	CASSQASGQGSTEAFF	TGTGCCAGCAGCCAAGCGTCTGGACAGGGAAGCACTGAAGCTTTCTTT
-	TRBD2	TRBV27	TRBJ2-1	CASSPSGKGTNEQFF	TGTGCCAGCAGTCCTAGCGGGAAGGGAACCAATGAGCAGTTCTTC
-	-	TRBV2	TRBJ1-6	CASMDGTGSPLHF	TGTGCCTCTATGGACGGTACAGGTTCACCCCTCCACTTT
-	-	TRBV5-8	TRBJ2-7	CASSLRRDFSYEQYF	TGTGCCAGCAGCTTGAGGCGGGATTTCTCCTACGAGCAGTACTTC
-	-	TRBV4-2	TRBJ1-4	CASSQDLEGSNEKLFF	TGTGCCAGCAGCCAAGATCTCGAGGGTTCTAATGAAAAACTGTTTTTT
-	TRBD1	TRBV5-1	TRBJ2-7	CASSPGGTGVSYEQYF	TGCGCCAGCAGCCCGGGGGGGACAGGGGTCTCCTACGAGCAGTACTTC
-	-	TRBV6-1	TRBJ2-1	CASSLAFFEQFF	TGTGCCAGCAGTCTAGCATTTTTTGAGCAGTTCTTC